This T cell receptor beta chain was documented in a study of T cells in Graves' hyperthyroidism and ophthalmopathy. Amplification of TCR beta CDR3 regions was performed using RNA transcripts as template. With the HTBI primer set, the TCR CDR3 went through a first round of RT-PCR. TCRdb re-called the multiplex PCR reads with MiXCR, one entry per CDR3 protein. Here the sample spans about 640,000 distinct CDR3 sequences, 14% being singletons. This clonotype was detected many times. Germline CDR1 reads SGHTA; CDR2 reads FQGNSA. Trimming shortened V by 6 bases and J by 4 bases, and 10 bases separated the two germline ends. This CDR3 comprises 13 residues.

V usage is TRBV7-2 and J usage is TRBJ1-5; D is ambiguous. Sequenced sample: blood. The sequence derives from a woman aged 50 to 60 with Graves' ophthalmopathy. The DNA for the CDR3 is TGTGCCAGCAGTGGGCAGGATAATCAGCCCCAGCATTTT. Translation gives CASSGQDNQPQHF.